The clone carrying this T cell receptor beta chain was seen a few times. These data are taken from a study of T cells after yellow fever vaccination. Across the whole study: It was SMART-Seq v4 Ultra Low Input that prepared the fractions with low cell numbers.

TCRdb reanalysed the 5' RACE reads using MiXCR and keeps one entry per CDR3 protein. The sample holds 610,000 or so distinct CDR3 sequences, around 12% seen once. The CDR3 is made up of 13 amino acids. V gave up 2 bases and J gave up 5 bases, with 10 bases separating them. Germline V gene sequence: CDR1 MNHEY, CDR2 SVGEGT. The TCR comes from a man aged 30 to 39 who received the YFV17D yellow fever vaccine. Sequences were derived from PBMCs, sampled on the day of the yellow fever booster vaccination. This chain uses TRBV6-2 or TRBV6-3 with TRBJ2-7; the D call may be TRBD1 or TRBD2 (5 bases each). CDR3 coding DNA: TGTGCCAGCAGTTACCGGTGGGGGAACGAGCAGTACTTC. As protein: CASSYRWGNEQYF.